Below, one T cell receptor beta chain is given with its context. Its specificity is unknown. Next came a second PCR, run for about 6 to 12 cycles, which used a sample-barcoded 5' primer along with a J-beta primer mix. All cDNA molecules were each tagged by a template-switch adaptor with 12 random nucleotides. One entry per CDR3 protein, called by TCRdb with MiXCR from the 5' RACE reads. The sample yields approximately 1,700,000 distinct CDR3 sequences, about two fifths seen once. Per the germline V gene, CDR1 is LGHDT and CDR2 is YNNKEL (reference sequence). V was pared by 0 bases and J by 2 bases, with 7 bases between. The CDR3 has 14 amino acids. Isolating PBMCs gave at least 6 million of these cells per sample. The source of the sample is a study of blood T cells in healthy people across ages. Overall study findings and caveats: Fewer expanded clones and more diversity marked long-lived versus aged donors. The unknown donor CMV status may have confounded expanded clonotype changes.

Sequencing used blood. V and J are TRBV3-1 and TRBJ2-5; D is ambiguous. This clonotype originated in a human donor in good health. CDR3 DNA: TGTGCCAGCAGCCAAGATGGCTGGCAAGAGACCCAGTACTTC. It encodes CASSQDGWQETQYF.